Each of the 25 T cell receptor beta chains below was sequenced from the same sample in a study of T cell responses to AZD1222 COVID-19 vaccine. Generated by immunoSEQ multiplex PCR, the TCRdb table keeps only in-frame clones and is missing some. The sample holds some 84,000 clones, 80% to 90% seen once. The sequences come from peripheral blood, collected on day 0 of AZD1222 vaccination. The receptors derive from an adult in good health.

This clone was seen only a few times. The chain carries TRBV7-2 and TRBJ2-2, with no clear D. The V gene's germline CDR1 is SGHTA and CDR2 FQGNSA. The V gene lost 5 bases and the J gene lost 5 bases, with 12 bases spanning the gap. There are 14 residues in the CDR3. CDR3 sequence (DNA): TGTGCCAGCAGCCCAACACCCAATACCGGGGAGCTGTTTTTT. Translating it yields CASSPTPNTGELFF.

The rearrangement joins TRBV2 to TRBJ2-2; D unresolved. V was clipped by 2 bases and J by 0 bases, with 1 base between them. Germline lookup yields CDR1 SNHLY and CDR2 FYNNEI. The CDR3 is 13 amino acids. CDR3 in amino acids: CASSESNTGELFF. The CDR3 coding sequence is TGTGCCAGCAGTGAATCGAACACCGGGGAGCTGTTTTTT.

The chain combines TRBV18 with TRBJ2-5, with 10 bases fitting TRBD1. Germline V gene data show CDR1 as KGHSH and CDR2 as LQKENI. The CDR3 runs to 17 residues. The trim removed 0 bases at V and 0 bases at J, leaving 4 bases unmatched. CDR3 bases: TGTGCCAGCTCACCACCGACGGGACAGGGGTACCAAGAGACCCAGTACTTC. Amino acids: CASSPPTGQGYQETQYF.

This chain uses TRBV27 with TRBJ1-6; 7 bases match TRBD1. The junction had 12 bases not matched to a gene; V was cut back by 5 bases and J by 8 bases. CDR1 and CDR2 from the germline V gene are MNHEY and SMNVEV (reference sequence). There are 16 residues in the CDR3. CDR3 residues: CASSPRTGSRDSPLHF. In DNA form, the CDR3 reads TGTGCCAGCAGTCCCCGGACAGGAAGCAGGGATTCACCCCTCCACTTT.

V and J are TRBV10-3 and TRBJ1-5, with D unclear. CDR3 length: 15 residues. Germline V gene lookup returns CDR1 ENHRY and CDR2 SYGVKD. V gave up 10 bases and J gave up 0 bases, with 16 bases separating them. Written as DNA, the CDR3 is TGTGCCACCCGATTTAACTTGGATAGCAATCAGCCCCAGCATTTT. Amino acids: CATRFNLDSNQPQHF.

The V and J genes are TRBV5-1 and TRBJ2-5, with D tentatively TRBD2 (5 bases). This CDR3 is built from 14 residues. Trimming pared 0 bases from V and 2 bases from J, leaving 8 bases between. Germline loops: CDR1 SGHRS, CDR2 YFSETQ. Here the CDR3 reads CASSLATGQETQYF. For the CDR3, the DNA is TGCGCCAGCAGCTTGGCCACGGGGCAAGAGACCCAGTACTTC.

The CDR3 spells CASSERGTSLHEQYF. CDR3 nucleotides: TGTGCCAGCAGTGAACGAGGGACTAGTTTACACGAGCAGTACTTC. V and J are TRBV2 and TRBJ2-7, with TRBD2 identical over 8 bases. The germline CDR1 and CDR2 sequences are SNHLY and FYNNEI. The CDR3 loop spans 15 amino acids. Losses at the gene ends were 2 bases for V and 5 bases for J; bases not matched to a gene: 8.

The chain carries TRBV10-2 and TRBJ1-3; D is possibly TRBD1 (5 bases). Trimming removed 7 bases at V and 0 bases at J, with 13 bases between. Germline V CDR1 and CDR2: WSHSY, SAAADI. This CDR3 has 15 residues. The CDR3 region has the DNA TGCGCCAGCACCCTAAACAGGAACTCTGGAAACACCATATATTTT. Protein: CASTLNRNSGNTIYF.

J is TRBJ1-1 and V is TRBV19, with D perhaps matching TRBD1 (6 bases). The V end was cut by 5 bases, the J end by 4 bases, with 11 bases between. Germline V gene lookup returns CDR1 LNHDA and CDR2 SQIVND (reference sequence). The CDR3 is 13 amino acids. The CDR3 protein is CASSGSGATEAFF. CDR3 bases: TGTGCCAGTAGTGGATCGGGGGCCACTGAAGCTTTCTTT.

The chain joins TRBV28 to TRBJ1-4; no definite D call. CDR3 length: 12 residues. The V gene lost 10 bases and the J gene lost 7 bases, with 13 bases spanning the gap. Germline V gene lookup returns CDR1 MDHEN and CDR2 SYDVKM. CDR3: CATGSEIEKLFF. CDR3 in DNA: TGTGCCACCGGATCTGAAATTGAAAAACTGTTTTTT.

The sample holds one count of this clone. This chain connects TRBV28 to TRBJ2-1, with D perhaps matching TRBD1 (7 bases). Germline CDR1 reads MDHEN; CDR2 reads SYDVKM. This CDR3 comprises 16 residues. Trimming pared 1 base from V and 2 bases from J, leaving 12 bases between. The CDR3 region is CASSLFPGGTYNEQFF. The CDR3, as DNA: TGTGCCAGCAGTTTATTTCCAGGGGGGACCTACAATGAGCAGTTCTTC.

The V call is TRBV5-4, the J call TRBJ1-2; 9 nucleotides line up with TRBD1. The CDR3 sequence is 16 residues long. The V segment lost 2 bases and the J segment 8 bases; nucleotides outside the gene matches: 13. From germline, CDR1 is SGHNT and CDR2 YYREEE (reference sequence). This CDR3 reads CASSLGTGRRTGGYTF. CDR3 sequence (DNA): TGTGCCAGCAGCTTAGGGACAGGGCGCCGTACGGGAGGCTACACCTTC.

The chain joins TRBV5-4 to TRBJ2-2; no definite D call. V lost 1 base and J lost 2, with 12 bases in between. The length of the CDR3 is 16 residues. Germline V gene data show CDR1 as SGHNT and CDR2 as YYREEE (reference sequence). CDR3: CASSLRPAPNTGELFF. The CDR3 DNA reads as TGTGCCAGCAGCTTGAGGCCAGCCCCTAACACCGGGGAGCTGTTTTTT.

The V and J genes are TRBV5-1 and TRBJ2-5; perhaps TRBD2 as D (7 bases). The CDR3 loop spans 15 amino acids. The germline CDR1 and CDR2 sequences are SGHRS and YFSETQ. V was cut by 4 bases and J by 1 base, with 14 bases left in between. CDR3 region: CASSPGGRPQETQYF. DNA for the CDR3: TGCGCCAGCAGCCCGGGGGGCCGACCCCAAGAGACCCAGTACTTC. The whole variable domain, remainder taken from reference TRBV5-1 and TRBJ2-5, is KAGVTQTPRYLIKTRGQQVTLSCSPISGHRSVSWYQQTPGQGLQFLFEYFSETQRNKGNFPGRFSGRQFSNSRSEMNVSTLELGDSALYLCASSPGGRPQETQYFGPGTRLLVL.

The chain has TRBV2 and TRBJ1-5; 8 nucleotides align to TRBD1. Germline trimming cut 6 bases from V and 2 bases from J; bases unmatched to any gene: 6. The CDR3 has 15 amino acids. The germline gives CDR1 SNHLY, CDR2 FYNNEI. CDR3 residues: CASRPDRGGNQPQHF. For the CDR3, the DNA is TGTGCCAGCAGACCAGACAGGGGCGGCAATCAGCCCCAGCATTTT. The full variable domain, its missing parts supplied by reference TRBV2 and TRBJ1-5, is EPEVTQTPSHQVTQMGQEVILRCVPISNHLYFYWYRQILGQKVEFLVSFYNNEISEKSEIFDDQFSVERPDGSNFTLKIRSTKLEDSAMYFCASRPDRGGNQPQHFGDGTRLSIL.

The chain employs TRBV4-1 and TRBJ2-1; perhaps D is TRBD1 or TRBD2 (5 bases each). Looked up from germline, CDR1 is MGHRA and CDR2 is YSYEKL. This CDR3 has 17 amino acids. Trimming pared 6 bases from V and 9 bases from J, leaving 27 bases between. CDR3 DNA sequence: TGCGCCAGCAGTGAAACCACCCAGGGAGCCAGGTGGGGTGAGCAGTTCTTC. Protein: CASSETTQGARWGEQFF.

The chain uses TRBV7-9 and TRBJ1-3; TRBD1 is a possible D gene (6 bases). Germline lookup yields CDR1 SEHNR and CDR2 FQNEAQ (reference sequence). CDR3 length equals 17 residues. V lost 2 bases and J 0 bases, leaving 14 bases between the germline ends. The CDR3 sequence is CASSLRGGTSSGNTIYF. The CDR3 DNA reads as TGTGCCAGCAGCTTAAGGGGGGGCACTAGCTCTGGAAACACCATATATTTT.

The chain links TRBV3-1 (or the pseudogene TRBV3-2) to TRBJ1-2; D remains ambiguous. Per germline, CDR1 LGHDT and CDR2 YNNKEL (reference sequence). The CDR3 consists of 16 residues. Trimming took 1 base from V and 3 from J, leaving 15 bases between them. The chain's CDR3 is CASSQGGSARHYGYTF. The CDR3 DNA reads TGTGCCAGCAGCCAAGGGGGTTCGGCTCGGCACTATGGCTACACCTTC.

The chain joins TRBV19 to TRBJ2-6; TRBD1 matches at 9 bases. CDR1 is LNHDA and CDR2 is SQIVND in the germline V gene (reference sequence). Germline trimming cut 7 bases from V and 3 bases from J; bases unmatched to any gene: 7. This CDR3 is 16 amino acids long. The CDR3 spells CASTPQGAGGANVLTF. Here the CDR3 DNA reads TGTGCCAGTACCCCACAGGGGGCAGGTGGGGCCAACGTCCTGACTTTC.

The chain combines TRBV29-1 with TRBJ2-5; the match to TRBD1 covers 10 bases. The V segment lost 6 bases and the J segment 5 bases; nucleotides outside the gene matches: 9. The germline V gene has CDR1 SQVTM and CDR2 ANQGSEA. The CDR3 consists of 14 residues. In DNA, the CDR3 is TGCAGCGTCGGACAGGGGGGAGCAGGGGAGACCCAGTACTTC. As protein: CSVGQGGAGETQYF.

This rearrangement joins TRBV6-5 to TRBJ2-1, with unresolved D. CDR1 MNHEY and CDR2 SVGAGI come from the germline V gene. Trimming left V 1 base short and J 4 bases short, with 5 bases between. The CDR3 has 13 amino acids. CDR3 sequence (DNA): TGTGCCAGCAGTTACTACCGTTACAATGAGCAGTTCTTC. Amino acids: CASSYYRYNEQFF.

The rearrangement links TRBV6-5 to TRBJ1-2; 8 bases match TRBD1. Germline V CDR1 and CDR2: MNHEY, SVGAGI. This CDR3 region has 15 residues. V lost 2 bases, J lost 2 bases, and 4 bases stayed unmatched. CDR3 coding DNA: TGTGCCAGCAGTTACGTGACAGGGGCGAACTATGGCTACACCTTC. The encoded protein is CASSYVTGANYGYTF.

This clone showed up just a few times. The chain couples TRBV28 to TRBJ1-6, with 9 bases identical to TRBD1. CDR3 length equals 16 residues. The germline gives CDR1 MDHEN, CDR2 SYDVKM. The ends lost 6 bases at V and 9 bases at J; junction bases unmatched: 12. DNA of the CDR3: TGTGCCAGCAGAACCCCGACAGGGGGACAAGGTTCACCCCTCCACTTT. Translation: CASRTPTGGQGSPLHF.

The chain uses TRBV7-2 and TRBJ2-1; 12 nucleotides align to TRBD2. The V segment lost 3 bases and the J segment 8 bases; nucleotides outside the gene matches: 8. Germline-derived CDR1 and CDR2 are SGHTA and FQGNSA. The CDR3 has 16 amino acids. For the CDR3, the DNA is TGTGCCAGCAGCTTCCTAGCGGGAGGGTCCCTCGATGAGCAGTTCTTC. It translates to CASSFLAGGSLDEQFF.

This sequence joins TRBV6-2 or TRBV6-3 and TRBJ1-6; D is uncertain. The CDR3 totals 13 residues. CDR1 MNHEY and CDR2 SVGEGT come from the germline V gene. With 4 bases removed from V and 7 bases from J, the gap between germline ends came to 8 bases. The CDR3 bases are TGTGCCAGCAGTTTAGTGGGGAATTCACCCCTCCACTTT. Its protein product is CASSLVGNSPLHF.